This entry lists 27 T cell receptor beta chains sequenced from one sample in a study of T and B cells in COVID-19 patients. TRB was amplified from around 250-500 ng of blood genomic DNA. TRB rearrangements were amplified by multiplex PCR with BIOMED2 TRB-A/B primers. Each CDR3 protein gets one entry after TCRdb re-called the multiplex PCR reads with MiXCR. The sample consists of 4,500 to 5,000 distinct CDR3 sequences, 30% to 40% of them appearing once. Sequencing was carried out using blood. Source of these receptors: a human donor who had recovered from COVID-19.

This clonotype is termed medium-sized. The rearrangement joins TRBV15 to TRBJ2-2; D remains ambiguous. The CDR3 sequence is 13 residues long. The germline V gene has CDR1 LNHNV and CDR2 YYDKDF (reference sequence). Trimming removed 3 bases at V and 7 bases at J, with 9 bases between. The CDR3 sequence is CATSRTWRGELFF. The CDR3 nucleotides read TGTGCCACCAGCAGGACGTGGCGCGGGGAGCTGTTTTTT.

This clonotype occurred a few times. The V call is TRBV6-5, the J call TRBJ1-1; no reliable D call. Germline CDR1 is MNHEY and CDR2 is SVGAGI. This CDR3 is built from 13 residues. Trimming left V 10 bases short and J 7 bases short, with 19 bases between. In DNA, the CDR3 is TGTGCCAAACGCCGCCTCTCAGAGGATGAAGCTTTCTTT. This codes for CAKRRLSEDEAFF.

The V call is TRBV7-2, the J call TRBJ2-1; D call uncertain. Germline CDR1 SGHTA, CDR2 FQGNSA. Deletions cut 1 base from V and 15 bases from J, with 16 bases between. This CDR3 is built from 13 residues. The CDR3 is CASSLDSDLVPFF. The CDR3 DNA follows: TGTGCCAGCAGCTTAGACTCAGACCTAGTCCCGTTCTTC.

The rearrangement uses TRBV15 and TRBJ2-6, with no clear D. The germline CDR1 and CDR2 sequences are LNHNV and YYDKDF (reference sequence). The CDR3 spans 16 residues. The V end was cut by 0 bases, the J end by 4 bases, with 10 bases between. DNA for the CDR3: TGTGCCACCAGCAGAGATCTGAGTTCGGGGGCCAACGTCCTGACTTTC. Translated, it gives CATSRDLSSGANVLTF.

This clonotype came up a few times. V is TRBV7-2 and J is TRBJ2-1, with a weak D call TRBD1 (6 bases). Trimming cost V 6 bases and J 5 bases, with 20 bases left between them. From germline, CDR1 is SGHTA and CDR2 FQGNSA. This CDR3 is 16 amino acids long. In nucleotides, the CDR3 is TGTGCCAGCAGATCCCACTCCGGGACACGAGACAATGAGCAGTTCTTC. Encoded protein: CASRSHSGTRDNEQFF. Together with reference TRBV7-2 and TRBJ2-1, the CDR3 gives the full variable domain: GAGVSQSPSNKVTEKGKDVELRCDPISGHTALYWYRQSLGQGLEFLIYFQGNSAPDKSGLPSDRFSAERTGGSVSTLTIQRTQQEDSAVYLCASRSHSGTRDNEQFFGPGTRLTVL.

This clonotype turned up a few times. The genes are TRBV10-3 and TRBJ1-2; D is ambiguous. CDR1 is ENHRY and CDR2 is SYGVKD in the germline V gene. Between the trimmed V and J ends, which lost 8 bases and 6 bases, there was a span of 16 bases. CDR3 size: 13 residues. CDR3 bases: TGTGCCATCTGCCATCGGGAGGAGGATGGCTACACCTTC. Translated, it gives CAICHREEDGYTF.

The chain uses TRBV30 and TRBJ2-7, with D hard to call. The CDR3 sequence is 13 residues long. In germline, CDR1 is GTSNPN, CDR2 SVGIG (reference sequence). The ends were cut back, 3 bases at V and 2 bases at J, with 11 bases in the middle. In DNA form, the CDR3 reads TGTGCCTGGAGGCCGACTCAGACCTACGAGCAGTACTTC. Protein product: CAWRPTQTYEQYF.

The CDR3 is CATSDATSGSYNEQFF. CDR3 sequence (DNA): TGTGCCACCAGTGACGCTACTAGCGGCTCCTACAATGAGCAGTTCTTC. The gene calls are TRBV24-1 and TRBJ2-1, with 8 nucleotides matching TRBD2. Germline V gene sequence: CDR1 KGHDR, CDR2 SFDVKD. The V segment lost 4 bases and the J segment 0 bases; nucleotides outside the gene matches: 4. The CDR3 consists of 16 residues.

By proportion, this clonotype is medium-sized. V gene TRBV30 combines with J gene TRBJ2-1; 12 bases fit TRBD2. The CDR3 covers 14 residues. Germline values: CDR1 GTSNPN, CDR2 SVGIG (reference sequence). V was pared by 4 bases and J by 8 bases, with 6 bases of the junction left unmatched. CDR3 residues: CAWNLAGGPDEQFF. CDR3 nucleotide sequence: TGTGCCTGGAATCTAGCGGGAGGGCCGGATGAGCAGTTCTTC.

The chain joins TRBV12-3 or TRBV12-4 to TRBJ2-1; 7 nucleotides match TRBD2. The CDR3 runs to 17 residues. The J segment lost 4 bases and the V segment lost 3 bases, leaving 12 bases of the junction unmatched. CDR3 region: CASSFMGEGLGYNEQFF. DNA of the CDR3: TGTGCCAGCAGTTTTATGGGGGAGGGCCTCGGTTACAATGAGCAGTTCTTC.

The CDR3 protein is CASSRDRQTGFEKLFF. The CDR3 nucleotides read TGTGCCAGCAGCCGGGACAGACAAACCGGTTTTGAAAAACTGTTTTTT. The chain joins TRBV6-1 to TRBJ1-4; 7 nucleotides align to TRBD1. This CDR3 region has 16 residues. J gave up 7 bases and V 6 bases, and 14 bases lay outside the gene matches. Germline CDR1 reads MNHNS; CDR2 reads SASEGT.

V gene TRBV6-4 combines with J gene TRBJ2-3, with 12 positions matching TRBD2. The trim removed 5 bases at V and 1 base at J, leaving 1 base unmatched. This CDR3 is built from 15 residues. Per the germline V gene, CDR1 is MRHNA and CDR2 is SNTAGT. DNA of the CDR3: TGTGCCAGCAGTAGGACTAGCGGGGGCACAGATACGCAGTATTTT. Translated, it gives CASSRTSGGTDTQYF.

This clonotype was observed a few times. The chain joins TRBV19 to TRBJ1-2; D gene unclear. V was cut by 3 bases and J by 7 bases, with 12 bases left in between. CDR1 is LNHDA, CDR2 SQIVND, per germline (reference sequence). The CDR3 runs to 13 residues. Here the CDR3 reads CASSIPQAPGYTF. For the CDR3, the DNA is TGTGCCAGTAGTATCCCGCAGGCACCTGGCTACACCTTC. The full variable domain, its missing parts supplied by reference TRBV19 and TRBJ1-2, is DGGITQSPKYLFRKEGQNVTLSCEQNLNHDAMYWYRQDPGQGLRLIYYSQIVNDFQKGDIAEGYSVSREKKESFPLTVTSAQKNPTAFYLCASSIPQAPGYTFGSGTRLTVV.

By sample share, this clonotype is large. This sequence joins TRBV29-1 and TRBJ2-6; no clear D. Germline-derived CDR1 and CDR2 are SQVTM and ANQGSEA. This CDR3 region has 12 residues. V gave up 6 bases and J gave up 2 bases, with 5 bases separating them. The CDR3 DNA reads TGCAGCGTAGGAACTGGGGCCAACGTCCTGACTTTC. Translation: CSVGTGANVLTF.

This clonotype is medium-sized (0.01 to 0.1%) within its sample. This rearrangement joins TRBV29-1 to TRBJ1-2; the D gene is possibly TRBD1 (6 bases). Trimming pared 0 bases from V and 6 bases from J, leaving 14 bases between. Per germline, CDR1 SQVTM and CDR2 ANQGSEA. CDR3 length equals 14 residues. In DNA, the CDR3 is TGCAGCGTTGAAGATTACGGACAGAACCATGGCTACACCTTC. It is translated as CSVEDYGQNHGYTF.

The genes are TRBV30 and TRBJ1-2; no clear D. V gave up 4 bases and J gave up 1 base, with 13 bases separating them. CDR1 is GTSNPN, CDR2 SVGIG, per germline (reference sequence). This CDR3 comprises 14 residues. The CDR3 sequence: CAWTETSVNYGYTF. CDR3 in DNA: TGTGCCTGGACCGAAACATCAGTTAACTATGGCTACACCTTC.

This chain links TRBV12-3 or TRBV12-4 with TRBJ1-2; D gene unclear. Between the trimmed V and J ends, which lost 3 bases and 7 bases, there was a span of 9 bases. There are 12 residues in the CDR3. The CDR3 DNA is TGTGCCAGCAGTTTCAGGCAGAGTGGCTACACCTTC. Its translation: CASSFRQSGYTF.

This clonotype came up a few times. The chain has TRBV6-2 or TRBV6-3 and TRBJ2-7; TRBD2 matches 11 bases. V shed 6 bases and J 2 bases; nucleotides not matched to a gene: 6. The CDR3 is made up of 15 amino acids. CDR1 is MNHEY, CDR2 SVGEGT, per germline. CDR3 residues: CASRSGTSGTYEQYF. The CDR3 region has the DNA TGTGCCAGCAGGTCCGGGACTAGCGGAACCTACGAGCAGTACTTC.

This clonotype was detected only once. V and J are TRBV20-1 and TRBJ2-5, with 7 bases fitting TRBD2. CDR3 length equals 13 residues. Per germline, CDR1 DFQATT and CDR2 SNEGSKA (reference sequence). The CDR3 DNA sequence: TGCAGCTGGGGTCGACTAGCACAAGAGACCCAGTACTTC. Translating gives CSWGRLAQETQYF.

V usage is TRBV27 and J usage is TRBJ1-6; possibly TRBD1 for D (5 bases). Deletions cut 10 bases from V and 13 bases from J, with 11 bases between. Looked up from germline, CDR1 is MNHEY and CDR2 is SMNVEV (reference sequence). CDR3 length equals 10 residues. In DNA, the CDR3 is TGTGCCACCCGGGGGGTTCCCCTCCACTTT. Residues: CATRGVPLHF.

The rearrangement joins TRBV18 to TRBJ2-4; D is unclear. The CDR3 loop spans 15 amino acids. Per the germline V gene, CDR1 is KGHSH and CDR2 is LQKENI. V lost 3 bases, J lost 0 bases, and 9 bases lay in between. In DNA form, the CDR3 reads TGTGCCAGCTCACCTCTCACAACAGCCAAAAACATTCAGTACTTC. This translates into CASSPLTTAKNIQYF.

The chain links TRBV15 to TRBJ1-6; D uncertain. Per germline, CDR1 LNHNV and CDR2 YYDKDF (reference sequence). Deletions cut 0 bases from V and 10 bases from J, with 10 bases between. The CDR3 has 14 amino acids. CDR3 bases: TGTGCCACCAGCAGAGAGGGCTTTGGGTCACCCCTCCACTTT. Translating it yields CATSREGFGSPLHF.

V gene TRBV27 combines with J gene TRBJ2-2; perhaps TRBD2 as D (6 bases). This CDR3 region has 15 residues. Germline V gene lookup returns CDR1 MNHEY and CDR2 SMNVEV (reference sequence). Trimming took off 5 bases at V and 10 bases at J, with 20 bases between the two ends. CDR3 residues: CASSLRLEFRMELFF. DNA for the CDR3: TGTGCCAGCAGTCTCCGACTAGAATTTAGAATGGAGCTGTTTTTT.

This clonotype is a singleton in its sample. The V call is TRBV28, the J call TRBJ1-3; D perhaps matches TRBD1 (6 bases). V was shortened by 5 bases and J by 0 bases, with 14 bases between the two germline ends. In germline, CDR1 is MDHEN, CDR2 SYDVKM. The CDR3 is 16 amino acids. CDR3 bases: TGTGCCAGCAGTGCCGGACAGTTTGCCTCTGGAAACACCATATATTTT. It codes for CASSAGQFASGNTIYF.

The chain uses TRBV6-2 or TRBV6-3 and TRBJ1-1; 7 bases match TRBD1. The V segment lost 10 bases and the J segment 1 base; nucleotides outside the gene matches: 6. This CDR3 region has 13 residues. Germline lookup yields CDR1 MNHEY and CDR2 SVGEGT. The CDR3 is CATGQAENTEAFF. Written as DNA, the CDR3 is TGTGCCACCGGACAGGCTGAGAACACTGAAGCTTTCTTT.

The J gene is TRBJ1-5, the V gene TRBV6-5; no clear D gene. From germline, CDR1 is MNHEY and CDR2 SVGAGI. The CDR3 contains 15 residues. V lost 0 bases to trimming and J lost 3 bases, with 9 bases between them. The CDR3 region has the DNA TGTGCCAGCAGTTACTCGGTCAGTGTCAATCAGCCCCAGCATTTT. Translation: CASSYSVSVNQPQHF.

The chain recombines TRBV12-3 or TRBV12-4 with TRBJ1-6; 7 bases map to TRBD1. The CDR3 length is 15 residues. Trimming took 2 bases from V and 6 from J; bases not matched to a gene: 4. The CDR3 DNA is TGTGCCAGCAGTTTAAGGCAGGGGGGTAATTCACCCCTCCACTTT. Its translation is CASSLRQGGNSPLHF.